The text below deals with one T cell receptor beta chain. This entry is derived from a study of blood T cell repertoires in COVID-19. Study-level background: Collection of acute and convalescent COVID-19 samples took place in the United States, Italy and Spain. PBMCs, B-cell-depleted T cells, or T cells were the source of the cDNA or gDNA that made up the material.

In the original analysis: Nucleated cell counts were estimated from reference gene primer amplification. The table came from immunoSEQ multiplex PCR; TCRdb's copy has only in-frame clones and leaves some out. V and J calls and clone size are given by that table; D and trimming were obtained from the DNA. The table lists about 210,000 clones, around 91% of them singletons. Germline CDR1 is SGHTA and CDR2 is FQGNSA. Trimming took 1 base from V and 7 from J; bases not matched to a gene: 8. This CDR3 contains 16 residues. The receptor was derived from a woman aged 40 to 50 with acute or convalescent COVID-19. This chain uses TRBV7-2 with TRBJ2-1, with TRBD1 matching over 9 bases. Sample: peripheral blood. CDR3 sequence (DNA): TGTGCCAGCAGCTTAGACAGGGGGCGCGTCATTAATGAGCAGTTCTTC. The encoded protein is CASSLDRGRVINEQFF.